This is a list of T cell receptor beta chains from one sample in a study of T cell responses to AZD1222 COVID-19 vaccine. The assay was immunoSEQ multiplex PCR, and TCRdb's table has in-frame clones only and misses some. The sample lists around 140,000 clones, 85% to 95% occurring once. The material was peripheral blood, obtained after recovery from COVID-19. The source is an adult who had recovered from COVID-19. The CDR3 runs from the conserved cysteine through the conserved F or W. Each record gives: CDR3 length, D gene, V gene, J gene, clone size, CDR3 DNA, CDR3 protein. The D gene is left open where the match is weak. A row's size may be missing; if present it is once, few, many or a size class.

CDR3 length: 16
D gene: .
V gene: TRBV3-1/TRBV3-2
J gene: TRBJ2-2
clone size: .
CDR3 DNA: TGTGCCAGCAGCCGCCGGGGAGGACAGAACACCGGGGAGCTGTTTTTT
CDR3 protein: CASSRRGGQNTGELFF

CDR3 length: 15
D gene: .
V gene: TRBV28
J gene: TRBJ2-1
clone size: .
CDR3 DNA: TGTGCCAGCAGGTCGGACGGAAGCTCCTACAATGAGCAGTTCTTC
CDR3 protein: CASRSDGSSYNEQFF

CDR3 length: 14
D gene: TRBD2
V gene: TRBV28
J gene: TRBJ2-7
clone size: .
CDR3 DNA: TGTGCCAGCAGTTTGGGGACTAAAACCTACGAGCAGTACTTC
CDR3 protein: CASSLGTKTYEQYF

CDR3 length: 16
D gene: TRBD1
V gene: TRBV19
J gene: TRBJ2-2
clone size: .
CDR3 DNA: TGTGCCAGTAGTATTGGGACAGGGTGGAACACCGGGGAGCTGTTTTTT
CDR3 protein: CASSIGTGWNTGELFF

CDR3 length: 16
D gene: TRBD2
V gene: TRBV27
J gene: TRBJ2-7
clone size: .
CDR3 DNA: TGTGCCAGCAGTAGCCAACTAGCGGGAGGGTCCCACGAGCAGTACTTC
CDR3 protein: CASSSQLAGGSHEQYF

CDR3 length: 14
D gene: .
V gene: TRBV29-1
J gene: TRBJ1-1
clone size: .
CDR3 DNA: TGCAGCGCCGGAGGGAGCGCGGGTCAGTCCGAAGCTTTCTTT
CDR3 protein: CSAGGSAGQSEAFF

CDR3 length: 13
D gene: .
V gene: TRBV10-3
J gene: TRBJ2-7
clone size: .
CDR3 DNA: TGTGCCATCAGTGGGGGGGCGCAGGACGAGCAGTACTTC
CDR3 protein: CAISGGAQDEQYF

CDR3 length: 15
D gene: .
V gene: TRBV3-1/TRBV3-2
J gene: TRBJ2-1
clone size: few
CDR3 DNA: TGTGCCAGCAGCTTAGGTCAAATCGGCTACAATGAGCAGTTCTTC
CDR3 protein: CASSLGQIGYNEQFF

CDR3 length: 17
D gene: TRBD2
V gene: TRBV23-1
J gene: TRBJ2-7
clone size: .
CDR3 DNA: TGCGCCAGCAGTCATGGGACTAGCGGGAGGATCACCTACGAGCAGTACTTC
CDR3 protein: CASSHGTSGRITYEQYF

CDR3 length: 15
D gene: TRBD1
V gene: TRBV30
J gene: TRBJ2-1
clone size: .
CDR3 DNA: TGTGCCTGGAGCCCGGGACAGGGGGGCTACAATGAGCAGTTCTTC
CDR3 protein: CAWSPGQGGYNEQFF

CDR3 length: 15
D gene: TRBD2
V gene: TRBV27
J gene: TRBJ2-7
clone size: .
CDR3 DNA: TGTGCCAGCAGCGCTAGCGGGGGCAGCTCCTACGAGCAGTACTTC
CDR3 protein: CASSASGGSSYEQYF

CDR3 length: 15
D gene: .
V gene: TRBV6-4
J gene: TRBJ2-1
clone size: .
CDR3 DNA: TGTGCCAGCAGTGACGCGGCGGGCGACTACAATGAGCAGTTCTTC
CDR3 protein: CASSDAAGDYNEQFF

CDR3 length: 12
D gene: TRBD2
V gene: TRBV5-1
J gene: TRBJ2-1
clone size: few
CDR3 DNA: TGCGCCAGCGCTAGCGGGATTGATGAGCAGTTCTTC
CDR3 protein: CASASGIDEQFF

CDR3 length: 16
D gene: TRBD2
V gene: TRBV28
J gene: TRBJ2-5
clone size: .
CDR3 DNA: TGTGCCAGCAGCCCCTTAGCGGGAGGTGAGAGAGAGACCCAGTACTTC
CDR3 protein: CASSPLAGGERETQYF

CDR3 length: 13
D gene: TRBD1
V gene: TRBV5-1
J gene: TRBJ2-7
clone size: .
CDR3 DNA: TGCGCCAGCAGCACGGGGACAGCCGTAGTTCAGTACTTC
CDR3 protein: CASSTGTAVVQYF

CDR3 length: 15
D gene: TRBD1
V gene: TRBV29-1
J gene: TRBJ2-7
clone size: .
CDR3 DNA: TGCAGCGTTGGGACCGGGACAGGGGGCCCCTACGAGCAGTACTTC
CDR3 protein: CSVGTGTGGPYEQYF

CDR3 length: 15
D gene: .
V gene: TRBV6-5
J gene: TRBJ1-4
clone size: .
CDR3 DNA: TGTGCCAGCAGTTACACAGGGTCGGCTAATGAAAAACTGTTTTTT
CDR3 protein: CASSYTGSANEKLFF